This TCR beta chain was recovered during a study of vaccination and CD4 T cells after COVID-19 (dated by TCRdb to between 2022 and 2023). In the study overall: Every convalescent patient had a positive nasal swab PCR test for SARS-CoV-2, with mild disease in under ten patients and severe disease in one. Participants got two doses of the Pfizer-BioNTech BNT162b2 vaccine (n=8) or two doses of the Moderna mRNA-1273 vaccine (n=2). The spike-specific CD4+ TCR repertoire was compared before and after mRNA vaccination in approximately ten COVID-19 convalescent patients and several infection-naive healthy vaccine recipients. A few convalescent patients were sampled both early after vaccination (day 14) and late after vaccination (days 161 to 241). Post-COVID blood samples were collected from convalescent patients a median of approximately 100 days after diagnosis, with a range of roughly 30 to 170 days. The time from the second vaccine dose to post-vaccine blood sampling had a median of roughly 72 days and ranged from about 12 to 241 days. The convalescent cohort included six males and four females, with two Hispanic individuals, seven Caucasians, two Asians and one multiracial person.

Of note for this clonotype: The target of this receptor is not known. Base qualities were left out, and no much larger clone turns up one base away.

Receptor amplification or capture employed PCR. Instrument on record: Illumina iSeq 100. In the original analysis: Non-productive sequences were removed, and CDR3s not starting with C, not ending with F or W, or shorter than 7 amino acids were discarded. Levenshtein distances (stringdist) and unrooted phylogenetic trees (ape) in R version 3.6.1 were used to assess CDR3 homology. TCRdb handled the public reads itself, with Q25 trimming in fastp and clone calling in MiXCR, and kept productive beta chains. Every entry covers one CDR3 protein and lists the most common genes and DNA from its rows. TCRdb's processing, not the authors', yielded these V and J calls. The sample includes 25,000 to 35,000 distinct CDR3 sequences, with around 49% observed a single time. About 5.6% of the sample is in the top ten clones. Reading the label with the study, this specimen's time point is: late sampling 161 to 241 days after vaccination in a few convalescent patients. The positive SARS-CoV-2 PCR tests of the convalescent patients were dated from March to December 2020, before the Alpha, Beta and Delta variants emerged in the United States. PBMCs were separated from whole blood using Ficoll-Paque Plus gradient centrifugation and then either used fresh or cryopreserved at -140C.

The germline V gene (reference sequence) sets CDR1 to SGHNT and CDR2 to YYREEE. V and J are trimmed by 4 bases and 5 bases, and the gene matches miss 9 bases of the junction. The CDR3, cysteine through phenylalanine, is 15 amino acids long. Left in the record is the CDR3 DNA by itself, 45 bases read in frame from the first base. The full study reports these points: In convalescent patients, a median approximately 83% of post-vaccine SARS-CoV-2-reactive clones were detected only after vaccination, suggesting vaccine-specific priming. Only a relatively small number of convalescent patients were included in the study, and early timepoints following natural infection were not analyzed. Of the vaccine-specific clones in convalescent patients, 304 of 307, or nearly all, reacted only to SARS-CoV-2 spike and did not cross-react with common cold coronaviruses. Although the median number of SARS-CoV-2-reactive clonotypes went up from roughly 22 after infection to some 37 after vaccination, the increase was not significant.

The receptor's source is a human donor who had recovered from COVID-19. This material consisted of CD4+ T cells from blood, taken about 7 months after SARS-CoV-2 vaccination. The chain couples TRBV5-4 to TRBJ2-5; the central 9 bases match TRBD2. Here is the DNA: TGTGCCAGCAGCCGAGCGGGAGGTGGGTTGGAGACCCAGTACTTC. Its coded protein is CASSRAGGGLETQYF.